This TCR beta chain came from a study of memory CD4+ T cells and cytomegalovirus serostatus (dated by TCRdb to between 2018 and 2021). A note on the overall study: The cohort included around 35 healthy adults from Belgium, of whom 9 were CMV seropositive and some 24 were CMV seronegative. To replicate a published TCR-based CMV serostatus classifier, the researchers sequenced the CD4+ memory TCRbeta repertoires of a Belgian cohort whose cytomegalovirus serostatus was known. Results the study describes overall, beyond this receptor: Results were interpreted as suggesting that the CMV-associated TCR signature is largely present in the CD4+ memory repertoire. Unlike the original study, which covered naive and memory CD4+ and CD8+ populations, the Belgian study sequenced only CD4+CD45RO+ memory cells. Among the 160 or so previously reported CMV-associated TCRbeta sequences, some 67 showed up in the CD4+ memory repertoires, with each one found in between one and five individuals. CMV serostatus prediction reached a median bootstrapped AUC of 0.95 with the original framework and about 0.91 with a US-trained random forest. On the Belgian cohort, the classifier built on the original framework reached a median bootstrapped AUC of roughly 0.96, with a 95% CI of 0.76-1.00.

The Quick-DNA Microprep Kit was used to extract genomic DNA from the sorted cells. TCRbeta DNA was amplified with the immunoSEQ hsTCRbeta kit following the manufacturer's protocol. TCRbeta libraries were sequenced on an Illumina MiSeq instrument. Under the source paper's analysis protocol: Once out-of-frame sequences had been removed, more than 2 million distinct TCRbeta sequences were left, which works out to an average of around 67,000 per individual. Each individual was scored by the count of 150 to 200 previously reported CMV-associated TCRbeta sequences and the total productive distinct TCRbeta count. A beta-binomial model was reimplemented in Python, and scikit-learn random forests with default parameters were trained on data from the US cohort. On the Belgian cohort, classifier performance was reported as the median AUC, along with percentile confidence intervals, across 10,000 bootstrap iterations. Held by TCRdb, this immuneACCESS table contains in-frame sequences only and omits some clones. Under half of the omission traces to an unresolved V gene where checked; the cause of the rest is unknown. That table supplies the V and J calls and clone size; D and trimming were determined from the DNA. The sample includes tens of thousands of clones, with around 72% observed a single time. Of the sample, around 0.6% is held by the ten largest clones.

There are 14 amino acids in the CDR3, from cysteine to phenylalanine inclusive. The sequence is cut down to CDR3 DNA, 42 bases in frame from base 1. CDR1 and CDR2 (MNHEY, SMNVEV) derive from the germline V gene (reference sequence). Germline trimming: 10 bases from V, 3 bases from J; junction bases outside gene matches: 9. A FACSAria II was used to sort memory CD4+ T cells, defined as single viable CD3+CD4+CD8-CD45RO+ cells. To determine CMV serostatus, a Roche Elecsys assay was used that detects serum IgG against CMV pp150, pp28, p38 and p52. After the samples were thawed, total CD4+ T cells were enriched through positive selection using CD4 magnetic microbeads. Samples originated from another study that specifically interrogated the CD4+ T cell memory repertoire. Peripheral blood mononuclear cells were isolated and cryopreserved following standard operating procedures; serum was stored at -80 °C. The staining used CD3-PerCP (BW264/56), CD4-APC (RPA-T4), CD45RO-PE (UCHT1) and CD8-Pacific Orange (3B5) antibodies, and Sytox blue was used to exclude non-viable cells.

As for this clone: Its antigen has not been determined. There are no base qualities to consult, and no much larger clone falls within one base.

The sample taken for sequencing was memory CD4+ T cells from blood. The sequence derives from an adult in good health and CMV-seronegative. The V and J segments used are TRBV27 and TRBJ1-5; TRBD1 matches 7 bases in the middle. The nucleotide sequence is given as TGTGCCACCTCGGACAGGTCTAACAATCAGCCCCAGCATTTT. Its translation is CATSDRSNNQPQHF.